This T cell receptor beta chain was recovered during a study of blood T cell repertoires in COVID-19. Overall study: The analysed material was cDNA or gDNA that came from T cells, B-cell-depleted T cells, or PBMCs.

CDR1 is SGHRS, CDR2 YFSETQ, per germline. V lost 4 bases, J lost 6 bases, and 4 bases stayed unmatched. This CDR3 is built from 15 residues. Libraries were prepared by immunoSEQ multiplex PCR; TCRdb keeps only in-frame clonotypes and omits some of them. The top ten clones hold 9.5% to 15% of a sample with 55,000 or so clones, 65% to 90% of them seen once. This sequence was found in a human donor in a cohort sampled during active COVID-19. The sequenced material came from peripheral blood. V usage is TRBV5-1 and J usage is TRBJ1-4; TRBD1 aligns across 12 bases. The CDR3 DNA reads TGCGCCAGCAGCCCGGGACAGGGGGCGCATGAAAAACTGTTTTTT. Translating it yields CASSPGQGAHEKLFF.